The 5 T cell receptor beta chains reported below all come from one sample, sequenced in a study of T cell responses to AZD1222 COVID-19 vaccine. Assay used: immunoSEQ multiplex PCR; TCRdb lists only in-frame clones, some missing. The repertoire includes 46,000 or so clones, about 74% of them detected once, and 5.5% to 8% sits in the top ten. The material sequenced was peripheral blood, taken on day 0 of AZD1222 vaccination. The receptors originated from an adult in good health.

This sequence joins TRBV29-1 and TRBJ1-4, with a weak D call TRBD1 (5 bases). The CDR3 sequence is 12 residues long. Germline lookup yields CDR1 SQVTM and CDR2 ANQGSEA. V dropped 3 bases and J dropped 10 bases, with 12 bases sitting between them. The CDR3 bases are TGCAGCGTTGATATGGGGAGGGGAAAACTGTTTTTT. Amino acids: CSVDMGRGKLFF. Filled out from reference TRBV29-1 and TRBJ1-4, the complete variable domain reads SAVISQKPSRDICQRGTSLTIQCQVDSQVTMMFWYRQQPGQSLTLIATANQGSEATYESGFVIDKFPISRPNLTFSTLTVSNMSPEDSSIYLCSVDMGRGKLFFGSGTQLSVL.

For this clone: Distinct nucleotide sequences in the sample also encode this CDR3. The chain recombines TRBV7-3 with TRBJ2-6, with D perhaps TRBD1 (6 bases). Trimming pared 4 bases from V and 4 bases from J, leaving 14 bases between. Per germline, CDR1 SGHTA and CDR2 FQGTGA. The CDR3 covers 16 residues. The CDR3 region has the DNA TGTGCCAGCAGCTGGGGGCCGGGTATGGGGGCCAACGTCCTGACTTTC. Amino acids: CASSWGPGMGANVLTF.

This clone was counted a few times. V and J are TRBV6-2 or TRBV6-3 and TRBJ1-5, with D unclear. Trimming stripped 6 bases from V and 1 base from J, with 19 bases between. Germline V gene data show CDR1 as MNHEY and CDR2 as SVGEGT. This CDR3 is 17 amino acids long. The CDR3 here is CASSPTFTAKSNQPQHF. DNA for the CDR3: TGTGCCAGCAGCCCTACCTTTACTGCGAAGAGCAATCAGCCCCAGCATTTT.

A few counts support this clone. The rearrangement links TRBV28 to TRBJ1-2; TRBD1 might be the D (6 bases). The V gene lost 7 bases and the J gene lost 4 bases, with 13 bases spanning the gap. CDR1 and CDR2 from the germline V gene are MDHEN and SYDVKM. The CDR3 has 13 amino acids. The CDR3 DNA reads TGTGCCAGCACCCAAGGGGGTAGCTATGGCTACACCTTC. It encodes CASTQGGSYGYTF.

The chain uses TRBV9 and TRBJ2-7; tentative D call: TRBD2 (5 bases). Trimming left V 0 bases short and J 0 bases short, with 13 bases between. The V gene's germline CDR1 is SGDLS and CDR2 YYNGEE. CDR3 size: 16 residues. CDR3 residues: CASSVGSSASSYEQYF. CDR3 DNA sequence: TGTGCCAGCAGCGTAGGTAGTAGCGCGAGCTCCTACGAGCAGTACTTC.